This T cell receptor beta chain was recorded in a study of spatial heterogeneity in lung cancer. Overall study: Available follow-up PBMC samples, collected a median of roughly two years post-resection, were sequenced.

In its sample, this clonotype was seen many times. Its antigen is not identified. The study's findings and limits: More often at tumor resection than at routine follow-up, ubiquitous expanded tumor TCRs were detected in the blood.

Per the germline V gene, CDR1 is SQVTM and CDR2 is ANQGSEA. CDR3 length: 18 amino acids. The junction had 14 bases not matched to a gene; V was cut back by 0 bases and J by 3 bases. The time point denotes: blood at routine non-recurrence follow-up after resection. From tumor, nontumor lung or frozen PBMC, whole RNA was taken unsorted for sequencing. Every TCR cDNA molecule carried a tag that served as a unique molecular identifier. TCRdb reprocessed the 5' RACE reads via MiXCR and lists one record per CDR3 protein. The profile shows fewer than 55,000 distinct CDR3 sequences, under 8% of them singletons.

This receptor was obtained from a female donor with early-stage non-small cell lung cancer. The gene calls are TRBV29-1 and TRBJ2-3, with 8 bases identical to TRBD2. Sequenced material: PBMCs, taken at follow-up. CDR3 sequence reads: CSVEDGGLGGFGTDTQYF. The CDR3 DNA reads as TGCAGCGTTGAAGATGGGGGACTAGGAGGCTTTGGAACAGATACGCAGTATTTT.